The 21 T cell receptor beta chains in this list originate from one sample, sequenced in a study of T cell repertoires in cytomegalovirus infection (dated 2019 in TCRdb). These receptors are not linked to any known antigen. Read against the paper, the sample's treatment or condition label means: in vitro stimulation with specific CMV peptide epitopes to enrich CMV-specific T cells. Data came from an Illumina HiSeq 1500. TCRdb applied fastp at Q25 and MiXCR to the public reads, then kept only in-frame beta chains. Entries that share a CDR3 protein sequence are merged under the most common genes and DNA. The table for this sample lists around 540,000 distinct CDR3 sequences; 33% of them were counted only once. The top ten hold about a sixth of the sample. Specimen: cultured PBMCs, collected from culture after CMV antigen stimulation. Receptors were obtained from a human donor in good health (CMV status not recorded). Some clones in this sample may be carry-over from other donors' samples.

The chain links TRBV4-3 to TRBJ2-1, with 8 bases fitting TRBD2. J was trimmed by 2 bases and V by 0 bases; bases with no gene match: 6. The CDR3 covers 17 residues. Germline CDR1 reads LGHNA; CDR2 reads YSLEER. The CDR3 DNA reads as TGCGCCAGCAGCCAAGATCCTGCGGGAGGCGCCTACAATGAGCAGTTCTTC. It yields the protein CASSQDPAGGAYNEQFF.

CDR3 protein: CASFLSGANVLTF. CDR3 nucleotide sequence: TGTGCCAGCTTTCTTTCTGGGGCCAACGTCCTGACTTTC. The chain couples TRBV6-2 or TRBV6-3 to TRBJ2-6; D remains unclear. CDR1 and CDR2 from the germline V gene are MNHEY and SVGEGT. Trimming stripped 8 bases from V and 1 base from J, with 6 bases between. This CDR3 contains 13 residues.

The chain recombines TRBV24-1 with TRBJ2-1, with a weak D call TRBD2 (7 bases). CDR3 size: 13 residues. With 9 bases removed from V and 3 bases from J, the gap between germline ends came to 11 bases. Germline V gene data show CDR1 as KGHDR and CDR2 as SFDVKD. This CDR3 reads CATEGGNYNEQFF. DNA for the CDR3: TGTGCCACCGAGGGGGGGAACTACAATGAGCAGTTCTTC.

The V call is TRBV29-1, the J call TRBJ1-2, with no clear D. The V gene's germline CDR1 is SQVTM and CDR2 ANQGSEA. The CDR3 totals 16 residues. V was pared by 1 base and J by 4 bases, with 19 bases between. The CDR3 nucleotides are TGCAGCGTTGAAGGAGGGAACCCGGGATCTTCCTATGGCTACACCTTC. Amino acids: CSVEGGNPGSSYGYTF.

The chain links TRBV15 to TRBJ2-1; no clear D. This CDR3 comprises 11 residues. The V gene lost 3 bases and the J gene lost 4 bases, with 1 base spanning the gap. CDR1 and CDR2 from the germline V gene are LNHNV and YYDKDF (reference sequence). CDR3 in amino acids: CATSSYNEQFF. The CDR3 nucleotides read TGTGCCACCAGCAGTTACAATGAGCAGTTCTTC.

CDR3 nucleotide sequence: TGCAGTGCTAGGACCATAGCGGGTACCTACAATGAGCAGTTCTTC. This encodes CSARTIAGTYNEQFF. The rearrangement uses TRBV20-1 and TRBJ2-1; 7 bases are shared with TRBD2. V lost 3 bases and J lost 2; bases outside the gene matches: 7. Germline values: CDR1 DFQATT, CDR2 SNEGSKA (reference sequence). The CDR3 covers 15 residues.

The chain employs TRBV6-6 and TRBJ2-1, with TRBD2 matching 10 bases. The CDR3 is 15 residues long. Germline loops: CDR1 MNHNY, CDR2 SVGAGI (reference sequence). Trimming removed 6 bases from V and 9 bases from J; junction bases left unmatched: 11. CDR3 loop: CASREKASGRPEQFF. DNA of the CDR3: TGTGCCAGCAGAGAGAAGGCTAGCGGGAGACCTGAGCAGTTCTTC.

J is TRBJ2-1 and V is TRBV12-3 or TRBV12-4; TRBD2 agrees at 9 bases. The length of the CDR3 is 14 residues. With V trimmed by 6 bases and J by 7 bases, 7 bases remained unmatched. CDR3 protein: CASRFWRGGNEQFF. The CDR3, as DNA: TGTGCCAGCAGGTTTTGGCGGGGGGGGAATGAGCAGTTCTTC.

The V call is TRBV5-6, the J call TRBJ1-1; D is unresolved. The CDR3 extends over 14 amino acids. The germline V gene has CDR1 SGHDT and CDR2 YYEEEE. The ends were cut back, 2 bases at V and 2 bases at J, with 10 bases in the middle. Here the CDR3 DNA reads TGTGCCAGCAGCTTTTGGAGGGTAAACACTGAAGCTTTCTTT. Its protein is CASSFWRVNTEAFF.

This clonotype was counted between two and nine times. The chain recombines TRBV7-9 with TRBJ2-5; no definite D call. The CDR3 contains 13 residues. The germline gives CDR1 SEHNR, CDR2 FQNEAQ (reference sequence). With 8 bases removed from V and 3 bases from J, the gap between germline ends came to 13 bases. The CDR3 DNA is TGTGCCAGCGTCCCCCCCACCGAAGAGACCCAGTACTTC. Amino acids: CASVPPTEETQYF. The variable domain in full, with the rest retrieved from reference TRBV7-9 and TRBJ2-5, is DTGVSQNPRHKITKRGQNVTFRCDPISEHNRLYWYRQTLGQGPEFLTYFQNEAQLEKSRLLSDRFSAERPKGSFSTLEIQRTEQGDSAMYLCASVPPTEETQYFGPGTRLLVL.

The chain has TRBV29-1 and TRBJ2-3; 12 bases are a match to TRBD2. The trim removed 6 bases at V and 9 bases at J, leaving 10 bases unmatched. The CDR3 is 14 residues long. Germline CDR1 reads SQVTM; CDR2 reads ANQGSEA. The CDR3 protein is CSVATSGRPETQYF. The DNA of the CDR3 is TGCAGCGTAGCGACTAGCGGGAGACCCGAAACGCAGTATTTT.

The chain carries TRBV23-1 and TRBJ2-7; D call uncertain. TRBV23-1 is an ORF for which the function is uncertain. The CDR3 is 13 residues long. V gave up 0 bases and J gave up 2 bases, with 5 bases separating them. CDR3 bases: TGCGCCAGCAGTCAATCGGTAGCCTACGAGCAGTACTTC. This sequence encodes CASSQSVAYEQYF.

The gene calls are TRBV29-1 and TRBJ2-7; 7 bases match TRBD2. Trimming at V came to 4 bases and at J to 4 bases, leaving 7 bases not matched to a gene. This CDR3 is built from 13 residues. Germline CDR1 is SQVTM and CDR2 is ANQGSEA. The CDR3 DNA reads TGCAGCGTTGCTGCGGGAGTTTTGTACGAGCAGTACTTC. This sequence encodes CSVAAGVLYEQYF.

This clonotype was recorded many times. The CDR3 protein is CASSSLDSIGQFF. CDR3 nucleotides: TGTGCCAGCAGCTCCCTAGACTCAATAGGGCAGTTCTTC. V gene TRBV7-2 combines with J gene TRBJ2-1; D ambiguous. Germline V lookup: CDR1 SGHTA, CDR2 FQGNSA. With 4 bases removed from V and 12 bases from J, the gap between germline ends came to 16 bases. The length of the CDR3 is 13 residues.

The chain carries TRBV27 and TRBJ2-5; TRBD1 agrees at 7 bases. V dropped 5 bases and J dropped 4; count of bases not matched to a gene: 4. There are 13 residues in the CDR3. Germline loops: CDR1 MNHEY, CDR2 SMNVEV (reference sequence). CDR3 bases: TGTGCCAGCAGTCCCCGACAGGGAGAGACCCAGTACTTC. It encodes CASSPRQGETQYF.

The chain joins TRBV7-2 to TRBJ1-1; unclear D gene. This CDR3 spans 15 amino acids. Trimming removed 2 bases at V and 2 bases at J, with 12 bases between. Per the germline V gene, CDR1 is SGHTA and CDR2 is FQGNSA. The CDR3 DNA reads TGTGCCAGCAGCTTAATACAGAAAGCTAACACTGAAGCTTTCTTT. Translation gives CASSLIQKANTEAFF.

V is TRBV25-1 and J is TRBJ1-4, with a weak D call TRBD1 (6 bases). Trimming removed 2 bases at V and 4 bases at J, with 11 bases between. The CDR3 totals 15 residues. Germline lookup yields CDR1 MGHDK and CDR2 SYGVNS. CDR3 protein: CASSEDRPINEKLFF. For the CDR3, the DNA is TGTGCCAGCAGTGAAGACAGGCCCATTAATGAAAAACTGTTTTTT.

J is TRBJ2-3 and V is TRBV4-1; TRBD2 is a possible D gene (7 bases). Germline V gives CDR1 MGHRA, CDR2 YSYEKL. Trimming took off 5 bases at V and 3 bases at J, with 18 bases between the two ends. The CDR3 is 16 residues long. CDR3 loop: CASSDSRGGGTDTQYF. CDR3 bases: TGCGCCAGCAGCGATTCTAGGGGAGGGGGGACAGATACGCAGTATTTT.

Many counts were recorded for this clonotype. This chain joins TRBV7-2 and TRBJ1-4; no clear D gene. Trimming took off 1 base at V and 11 bases at J, with 8 bases between the two ends. The CDR3 runs to 12 residues. Per germline, CDR1 SGHTA and CDR2 FQGNSA. The CDR3 nucleotides are TGTGCCAGCAGCTTAGTAGGAGAGAAACTGTTTTTT. Protein sequence: CASSLVGEKLFF.

This clonotype has a handful of counts. This chain uses TRBV28 with TRBJ2-3, with D tentatively TRBD1 or TRBD2 (5 bases each). Germline V gives CDR1 MDHEN, CDR2 SYDVKM. Trimming took off 5 bases at V and 0 bases at J, with 12 bases between the two ends. The CDR3 covers 15 residues. CDR3 DNA sequence: TGTGCCAGCAGTCCGGGGCTCTCTAGCACAGATACGCAGTATTTT. It translates to CASSPGLSSTDTQYF.

Details on this clonotype: A junction boundary mismatches the germline segment, possibly from a read error. The rearrangement uses TRBV7-9 and TRBJ1-3; D gene ambiguous. Per the germline V gene, CDR1 is SEHNR and CDR2 is FQNEAQ (reference sequence). This CDR3 spans 15 amino acids. The CDR3 DNA follows: TGTGCCAGCAACCCCTCGACCGACAAAGGAAACACCAAATATTTT. It is translated as CASNPSTDKGNTKYF.